This T cell receptor (beta chain) was profiled in a study of CD8 T cells in Susac syndrome. The trim removed 6 bases at V and 1 base at J, leaving 7 bases unmatched. This CDR3 contains 15 residues. Germline-derived CDR1 and CDR2 are MGHRA and YSYEKL. CD8+ and CD4+ T cells circulating in blood were sequenced for TCR beta. Those who served as multiple sclerosis controls were treatment-naive patients with stable or active relapsing-remitting disease. Reverse transcription used about 0.5 to 1 ug RNA and random hexamers. A single record per CDR3 protein comes from TCRdb applying MiXCR to the immunoSEQ multiplex PCR reads. The sample includes under 250,000 distinct CDR3 sequences, just under 95% seen only once; the top ten take around 0.072%.

The TCR comes from a human donor with multiple sclerosis. The chain joins TRBV4-1 to TRBJ1-1; TRBD1 aligns across 8 bases. Sequenced material: CD4+ T cells from PBMCs. CDR3 protein: CASRPWTGRNTEAFF. Here the CDR3 DNA reads TGCGCCAGCAGACCTTGGACAGGGAGGAACACTGAAGCTTTCTTT.